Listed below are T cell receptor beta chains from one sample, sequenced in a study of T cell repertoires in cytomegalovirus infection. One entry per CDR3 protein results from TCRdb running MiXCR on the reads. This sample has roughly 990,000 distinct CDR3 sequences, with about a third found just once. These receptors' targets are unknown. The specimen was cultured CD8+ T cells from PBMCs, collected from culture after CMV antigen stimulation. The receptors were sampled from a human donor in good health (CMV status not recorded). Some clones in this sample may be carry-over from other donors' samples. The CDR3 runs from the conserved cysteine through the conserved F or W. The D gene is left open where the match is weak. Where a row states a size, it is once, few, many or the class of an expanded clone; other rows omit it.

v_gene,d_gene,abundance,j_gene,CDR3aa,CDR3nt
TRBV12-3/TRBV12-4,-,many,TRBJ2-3,CASSDVGVNTQYF,TGTGCCAGCAGCGACGTAGGGGTGAATACGCAGTATTTT
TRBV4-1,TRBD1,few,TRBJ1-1,CASSVSGTGPPEAFF,TGCGCCAGCAGCGTATCCGGGACAGGGCCACCTGAAGCTTTCTTT
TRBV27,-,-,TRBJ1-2,CASSYAGSNYGYTF,TGTGCCAGCAGTTATGCAGGGTCTAACTATGGCTACACCTTC
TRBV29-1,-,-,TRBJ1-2,CSVPQELGYGYTF,TGCAGCGTCCCCCAAGAGTTGGGCTATGGCTACACCTTC
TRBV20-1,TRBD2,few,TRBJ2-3,CSASGTSQLRADTQYF,TGCAGTGCTTCCGGGACTAGTCAACTTCGCGCAGATACGCAGTATTTT
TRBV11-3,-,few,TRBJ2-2,CASSLGYPTGELFF,TGTGCCAGCAGCTTAGGTTATCCCACCGGGGAGCTGTTTTTT
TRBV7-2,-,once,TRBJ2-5,CASSARAIQETKYF,TGTGCCAGCAGCGCCCGGGCGATCCAAGAGACCAAGTACTTC
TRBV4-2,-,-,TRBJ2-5,CASSQVTVGETQYF,TGTGCCAGCAGCCAAGTAACGGTTGGGGAGACCCAGTACTTC
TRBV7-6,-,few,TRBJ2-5,CASSYGSPAGDQYF,TGTGCTAGCAGCTATGGGTCTCCGGCTGGGGACCAGTACTTC
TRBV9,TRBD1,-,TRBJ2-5,CASSGQGDQETQYF,TGTGCCAGCAGCGGGCAGGGGGACCAAGAGACCCAGTACTTC
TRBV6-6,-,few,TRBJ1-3,CASSYPGDGVTIYF,TGTGCCAGCAGTTACCCGGGAGATGGGGTCACCATATATTTT
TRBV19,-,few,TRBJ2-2,CASSIQTGNTGELFF,TGTGCCAGTAGTATACAGACAGGGAACACCGGGGAGCTGTTTTTT
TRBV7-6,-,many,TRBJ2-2,CASSAPRALNTGELFF,TGTGCCAGCAGCGCCCCCAGGGCCCTGAACACCGGGGAGCTGTTTTTT
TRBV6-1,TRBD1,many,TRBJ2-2,CASSGLTGELPGELFF,TGTGCCAGCAGTGGATTGACAGGGGAATTACCCGGGGAGCTGTTTTTT
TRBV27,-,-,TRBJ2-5,CASSSTGVLKETQYF,TGTGCCAGCAGTTCGACGGGGGTGCTAAAAGAGACCCAGTACTTC
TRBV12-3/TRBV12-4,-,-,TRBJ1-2,CASSPSMGHPWGYTF,TGTGCCAGCAGTCCCTCGATGGGTCACCCGTGGGGCTACACCTTC
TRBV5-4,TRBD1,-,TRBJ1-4,CASSLPGGNEKLFF,TGTGCCAGCAGCTTGCCAGGGGGAAACGAAAAACTGTTTTTT
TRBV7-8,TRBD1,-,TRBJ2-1,CASSLATGSSSYNEQFF,TGTGCCAGCAGCTTAGCGACAGGGTCTAGCTCCTACAATGAGCAGTTCTTC
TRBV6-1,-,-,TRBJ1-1,CASRPTDTEAFF,TGTGCCAGCAGGCCCACGGACACTGAAGCTTTCTTT
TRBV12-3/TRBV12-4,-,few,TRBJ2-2,CASSFQGSSNTGELFF,TGTGCCAGCAGTTTTCAGGGGAGCTCGAACACCGGGGAGCTGTTTTTT
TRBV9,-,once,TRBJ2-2,CASSTRTTGNTGELFF,TGTGCCAGCAGCACGAGGACGACAGGGAACACCGGGGAGCTGTTTTTT
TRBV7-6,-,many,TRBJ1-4,CASSLQLSGDNEKLFF,TGTGCCAGCAGCCTACAGCTGTCAGGGGACAATGAAAAACTGTTTTTT
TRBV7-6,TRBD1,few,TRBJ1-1,CASRGGQGRNTEAFF,TGTGCCAGCAGGGGGGGACAGGGGAGGAACACTGAAGCTTTCTTT
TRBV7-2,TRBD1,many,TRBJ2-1,CASTTSFGTGGLNEQFF,TGTGCCAGCACCACCTCCTTCGGGACAGGGGGGTTGAATGAGCAGTTCTTC
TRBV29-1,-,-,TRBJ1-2,CSVVRGLDYGYTF,TGCAGCGTTGTCCGGGGGCTGGACTATGGCTACACCTTC
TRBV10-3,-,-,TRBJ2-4,CAISESHRAAKNIQYF,TGTGCCATCAGTGAGTCCCACAGGGCTGCCAAAAACATTCAGTACTTC
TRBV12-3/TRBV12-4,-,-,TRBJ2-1,CASSFPSHITSYNEQFF,TGTGCCAGCAGTTTTCCCTCCCACATCACGTCCTACAATGAGCAGTTCTTC
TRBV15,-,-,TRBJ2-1,CATSRDVGTEQFF,TGTGCCACCAGCAGAGATGTGGGGACAGAGCAGTTCTTC
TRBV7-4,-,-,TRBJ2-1,CASSLGSYKEQFF,TGTGCCAGCAGCTTAGGTTCCTACAAGGAGCAGTTCTTC
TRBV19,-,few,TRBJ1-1,CASSIYGGLNTEAFF,TGTGCCAGTAGTATCTACGGGGGACTGAACACTGAAGCTTTCTTT
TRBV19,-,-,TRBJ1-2,CASVTGMYGYTF,TGTGCCAGCGTCACAGGGATGTATGGCTACACCTTC
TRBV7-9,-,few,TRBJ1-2,CATSTEIRYGYTF,TGTGCCACCAGCACGGAGATCCGATATGGCTACACCTTC
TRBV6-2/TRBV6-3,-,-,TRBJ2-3,CASSYSIGGEVADTQYF,TGTGCCAGCAGTTACTCGATAGGCGGGGAGGTCGCAGATACGCAGTATTTT
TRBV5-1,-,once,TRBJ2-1,CASSFMGGGSVIYSYNEQFF,TGCGCCAGCAGCTTCATGGGCGGGGGCTCGGTGATTTACTCCTACAATGAGCAGTTCTTC
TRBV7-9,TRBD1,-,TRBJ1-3,CASSLADRGFANTIYF,TGTGCCAGCAGCTTGGCCGACAGGGGGTTCGCAAACACCATATATTTT
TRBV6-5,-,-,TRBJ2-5,CASSPRPYLAQETQYF,TGTGCCAGCAGTCCACGACCCTACCTGGCCCAGGAGACCCAGTACTTC
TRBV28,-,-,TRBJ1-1,CASRMGMGWSWNTEAFF,TGTGCCAGCAGGATGGGTATGGGGTGGTCATGGAACACTGAAGCTTTCTTT
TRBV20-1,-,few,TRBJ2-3,CSASSRSSTDTQYF,TGCAGTGCTAGCTCGCGTTCTAGCACAGATACGCAGTATTTT
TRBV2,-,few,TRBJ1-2,CASSQDYGYTF,TGTGCCAGCAGCCAGGACTATGGCTACACCTTC
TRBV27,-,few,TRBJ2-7,CASSLPGPKGEQYF,TGTGCCAGCAGTTTACCGGGGCCGAAGGGAGAGCAGTACTTC
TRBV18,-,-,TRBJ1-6,CASSPNPPTSPLHF,TGTGCCAGCTCACCCAACCCCCCGACCTCACCCCTCCACTTT
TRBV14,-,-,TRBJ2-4,CASSQAEGLAKNIQYF,TGTGCCAGCAGCCAAGCTGAGGGATTAGCCAAAAACATTCAGTACTTC
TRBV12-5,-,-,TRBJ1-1,CASGEGNTEAFF,TGTGCTAGTGGGGAGGGGAACACTGAAGCTTTCTTT
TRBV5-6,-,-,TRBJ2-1,CASSLEVGNSYNEQFF,TGTGCCAGCAGCTTGGAGGTGGGGAACTCCTACAATGAGCAGTTCTTC
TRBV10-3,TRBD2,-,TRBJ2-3,CAISGLAGPRDTQYF,TGTGCCATCAGTGGACTAGCGGGGCCGCGAGATACGCAGTATTTT
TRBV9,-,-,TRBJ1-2,CANSTGQNYGYTF,TGTGCCAACAGCACCGGACAGAACTATGGCTACACCTTC
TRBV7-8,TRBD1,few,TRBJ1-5,CASTSGQGEQPQHF,TGTGCCAGCACCTCGGGACAGGGAGAGCAGCCCCAGCATTTT
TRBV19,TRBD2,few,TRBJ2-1,CASSRRGGVEQFF,TGTGCCAGTAGCCGGCGGGGGGGCGTAGAGCAGTTCTTC
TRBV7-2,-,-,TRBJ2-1,CASSLSYGGTYNEQFF,TGTGCCAGCAGCTTATCCTACGGGGGCACCTACAATGAGCAGTTCTTC
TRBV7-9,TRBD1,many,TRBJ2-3,CASSSTPGQGRPDTQYF,TGTGCCAGCAGCTCCACCCCAGGACAGGGCCGCCCAGATACGCAGTATTTT
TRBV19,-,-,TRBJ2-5,CASSRVGTQETQYF,TGTGCCAGTAGTCGCGTCGGGACACAAGAGACCCAGTACTTC
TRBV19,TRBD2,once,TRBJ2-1,CASSISGGAPQFF,TGTGCCAGTAGTATCTCGGGGGGGGCCCCTCAGTTCTTC
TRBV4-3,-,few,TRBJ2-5,CASSQTDVGETQYF,TGCGCCAGCAGCCAAACTGACGTGGGGGAGACCCAGTACTTC
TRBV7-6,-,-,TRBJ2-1,CASTPGGVHGEQFF,TGTGCTAGCACCCCGGGCGGGGTGCACGGTGAGCAGTTCTTC
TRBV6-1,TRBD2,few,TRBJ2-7,CASSEESSGFYEQYF,TGTGCCAGCAGTGAAGAGTCTAGCGGGTTCTACGAGCAGTACTTC
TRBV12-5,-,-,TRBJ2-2,CASGFLLQGRGRGELFF,TGTGCTAGTGGTTTTCTATTACAGGGGAGGGGGAGAGGGGAGCTGTTTTTT
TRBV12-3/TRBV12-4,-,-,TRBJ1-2,CASSLVGVEDTF,TGTGCCAGCAGTTTAGTTGGTGTGGAAGACACCTTC
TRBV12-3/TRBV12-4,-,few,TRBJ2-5,CASSLTLETQYF,TGTGCCAGCAGTTTAACCCTGGAGACCCAGTACTTC
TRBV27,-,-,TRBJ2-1,CASGLLNEQFF,TGTGCCAGTGGGCTTTTGAATGAGCAGTTCTTC